The table lists the clone carrying this T cell receptor beta chain with a few counts. The target antigen is unknown. This entry belongs to a study of T cells in Graves' hyperthyroidism and ophthalmopathy. Study-wide context: The blood sample was taken at first diagnosis, before treatment began.

The CDR3 spans 16 residues. CDR1 and CDR2 (germline): MGHRA, YSYEKL. V gave up 0 bases and J gave up 4 bases, with 16 bases separating them. Study outcomes and limitations: Most expanded thyroid clonotypes above 0.001 recurred in blood. Model predictions of ophthalmopathy came a median 6.5 months before onset.

The hyperthyroidism patients had all been newly diagnosed, and their disease duration was under 2 months. Their ages ranged from 18 to 65 years. The source material, RNA transcripts, was used to amplify TCR beta CDR3 regions. In the first-round RT-PCR of the TCR CDR3, the HTBI primer set was used. TCRdb re-derived calls from the multiplex PCR reads in MiXCR, one entry per CDR3 protein. The table lists nearly 750,000 distinct CDR3 sequences, approximately 40% of them singletons. The TCR comes from a woman in her thirties or forties with Graves' hyperthyroidism. Sequenced: blood. The chain links TRBV4-1 to TRBJ2-7, with a possible D match to TRBD2 (5 bases). This CDR3 reads CASSQDLWEDYYEQYF. As DNA, the CDR3 is TGCGCCAGCAGCCAAGATTTGTGGGAAGACTATTACGAGCAGTACTTC.